One and the same sample provided the 13 T cell receptor beta chains below, sequenced in a study of T cells after yellow fever vaccination. One entry per CDR3 protein results from TCRdb running MiXCR on the 5' RACE reads. The sample lists about 260,000 distinct CDR3 sequences, approximately 12% occurring once. This specimen was CD4+ T cells sorted from PBMCs, taken 45 days after the yellow fever booster vaccination. The source is a man between 25 and 39 years old who received the YFV17D yellow fever vaccine.

There are a few counts of this clonotype. This chain connects TRBV15 to TRBJ2-3; D unresolved. Trimming took off 0 bases at V and 13 bases at J, with 14 bases between the two ends. Per germline, CDR1 LNHNV and CDR2 YYDKDF (reference sequence). This CDR3 has 13 residues. CDR3: CATSRDRLEWEYF. Written as DNA, the CDR3 is TGTGCCACCAGCAGAGATAGGTTGGAGTGGGAGTATTTT.

This clonotype was observed a handful of times. The CDR3 region has the DNA TGTGCCAGCAGCATGAGCGGCGCGGAGACCCAGTACTTC. Translating it yields CASSMSGAETQYF. V is TRBV7-9 and J is TRBJ2-5; tentatively, D is TRBD2 (5 bases). Germline CDR1 is SEHNR and CDR2 is FQNEAQ (reference sequence). This CDR3 region has 13 residues. Trimming took 5 bases from V and 5 from J, leaving 12 bases between them.

This chain uses TRBV5-1 with TRBJ2-3; TRBD1 or TRBD2 may be the D gene (5 bases each). V lost 0 bases and J 2 bases, leaving 13 bases between the germline ends. The CDR3 loop spans 16 amino acids. Germline V gene data show CDR1 as SGHRS and CDR2 as YFSETQ. Written as DNA, the CDR3 is TGCGCCAGCAGCTTGGGAGAAGCGGACACCACAGATACGCAGTATTTT. Residues: CASSLGEADTTDTQYF.

The chain combines TRBV27 with TRBJ2-1; the match to TRBD2 covers 7 bases. The length of the CDR3 is 14 residues. V was pared by 8 bases and J by 6 bases, with 10 bases of the junction left unmatched. The germline V gene has CDR1 MNHEY and CDR2 SMNVEV (reference sequence). The CDR3 spells CASSRAGVRNEQFF. CDR3 DNA sequence: TGTGCCAGCTCCCGGGCGGGAGTACGCAATGAGCAGTTCTTC.

The gene calls are TRBV4-2 and TRBJ2-3; no firm D call. The V gene's germline CDR1 is LGHNA and CDR2 YNFKEQ. Trimming took 0 bases from V and 6 from J, leaving 10 bases between them. The CDR3 totals 14 residues. The CDR3 loop is CASSQDLQRDTQYF. DNA for the CDR3: TGTGCCAGCAGCCAAGATCTCCAACGGGATACGCAGTATTTT.

This clonotype has more than one count but fewer than ten. DNA for the CDR3: TGTGCCAGCAGCTTACCCGGACGCTCAGCTAACTATGGCTACACCTTC. This sequence encodes CASSLPGRSANYGYTF. The chain has TRBV7-2 and TRBJ1-2, with D unresolved. The germline V gene encodes CDR1 SGHTA and CDR2 FQGNSA. Trimming took 2 bases from V and 0 from J, leaving 13 bases between them. The CDR3 covers 16 residues.

V usage is TRBV20-1 and J usage is TRBJ2-3; 7 bases are shared with TRBD2. The germline gives CDR1 DFQATT, CDR2 SNEGSKA (reference sequence). This CDR3 is built from 14 residues. V dropped 3 bases and J dropped 0; count of bases not matched to a gene: 3. CDR3 loop: CSARGSGSTDTQYF. The CDR3 nucleotides are TGCAGTGCTAGGGGTAGCGGGAGCACAGATACGCAGTATTTT.

This clonotype was recorded a few times. The gene calls are TRBV24-1 and TRBJ1-2; 10 nucleotides line up with TRBD1. Germline lookup yields CDR1 KGHDR and CDR2 SFDVKD. Trimming at V came to 5 bases and at J to 4 bases, leaving 3 bases not matched to a gene. This CDR3 has 14 residues. The CDR3 DNA reads TGTGCCACCAGTGGGGACAGGGGCTCCTATGGCTACACCTTC. This translates into CATSGDRGSYGYTF.

This clonotype has only a few counts. V usage is TRBV27 and J usage is TRBJ1-2; no clear D gene. This CDR3 contains 15 residues. The ends were cut back, 4 bases at V and 4 bases at J, with 16 bases in the middle. Germline CDR1 reads MNHEY; CDR2 reads SMNVEV (reference sequence). The CDR3 protein is CASSWLGDNPYGYTF. CDR3 nucleotide sequence: TGTGCCAGCAGTTGGTTGGGAGACAACCCCTATGGCTACACCTTC.

Only a few counts were recorded for this clonotype. This chain links TRBV5-6 with TRBJ1-6, with D possibly TRBD1 on 5 matching bases. Germline V gene sequence: CDR1 SGHDT, CDR2 YYEEEE. This CDR3 is built from 14 residues. The V gene lost 0 bases and the J gene lost 7 bases, with 8 bases spanning the gap. CDR3 amino acids: CASSLAGGNSPLHF. The CDR3 nucleotides read TGTGCCAGCAGCTTGGCCGGGGGAAATTCACCCCTCCACTTT.

In its sample, this clonotype was seen many times. The gene calls are TRBV5-5 and TRBJ2-2; D possibly corresponds to TRBD2 (6 bases). CDR3 length: 15 amino acids. Germline CDR1 and CDR2: SGHKS and YYEKEE (reference sequence). Trimming took off 2 bases at V and 0 bases at J, with 8 bases between the two ends. CDR3 DNA: TGTGCCAGCAGCTTCGGGGGTTCGAACACCGGGGAGCTGTTTTTT. It yields the protein CASSFGGSNTGELFF.

The sample holds a few counts of this clonotype. V is TRBV5-1 and J is TRBJ2-1; D possibly corresponds to TRBD1 (7 bases). V gave up 0 bases and J gave up 6 bases, with 10 bases separating them. CDR3 length: 14 amino acids. Germline V gene sequence: CDR1 SGHRS, CDR2 YFSETQ. Here the CDR3 DNA reads TGCGCCAGCAGCTTGGACAGGGGAGGCAATGAGCAGTTCTTC. Translating it yields CASSLDRGGNEQFF.

This clonotype was counted only a few times. This rearrangement joins TRBV20-1 to TRBJ2-1, with no clear D. CDR3 size: 16 residues. V was clipped by 3 bases and J by 0 bases, with 15 bases between them. The germline CDR1 and CDR2 sequences are DFQATT and SNEGSKA (reference sequence). CDR3: CSARSWAESSYNEQFF. CDR3 DNA: TGCAGTGCTAGGTCATGGGCGGAGAGCTCCTACAATGAGCAGTTCTTC.